Below, 24 T cell receptor beta chains from the same sample are listed, as sequenced in a study of cytomegalovirus exposure and HLA in healthy donors. The PCR made use of 60 Vbeta and 13 Jbeta primers. Produced via immunoSEQ multiplex PCR; TCRdb's table is partial and in-frame only. This sample has 43,000 or so clones, with around 60% found just once. The sample comprised PBMCs. These receptors originate from a human donor in good health.

The CDR3 sequence is CASSQEGGYTF. The CDR3 DNA sequence: TGTGCCAGCAGTCAGGAGGGAGGCTACACCTTC. This chain connects TRBV6-5 to TRBJ1-2; D gene ambiguous. The CDR3 has 11 residues. V was pared by 5 bases and J by 8 bases, with 9 bases between. Per germline, CDR1 MNHEY and CDR2 SVGAGI.

The rearrangement joins TRBV6-5 to TRBJ1-2, with a weak D call TRBD1 (5 bases). Trimming cost V 0 bases and J 8 bases, with 10 bases left between them. CDR1 and CDR2 from the germline V gene are MNHEY and SVGAGI. The CDR3 has 13 amino acids. DNA of the CDR3: TGTGCCAGCAGTTACTCGGGGGGTCTGGGCTACACCTTC. It translates to CASSYSGGLGYTF.

The gene calls are TRBV11-2 and TRBJ1-2; perhaps TRBD1 as D (6 bases). Germline CDR1 and CDR2: SGHAT and FQNNGV. V was trimmed by 5 bases and J by 7 bases, leaving 14 bases between them. This CDR3 contains 13 residues. CDR3 region: CASSQTPGAGYTF. The CDR3 DNA sequence: TGTGCCAGCAGCCAAACTCCAGGGGCTGGCTACACCTTC.

The rearrangement joins TRBV2 to TRBJ1-2, with 7 bases fitting TRBD1. With V trimmed by 8 bases and J by 8 bases, 8 bases remained unmatched. The V gene's germline CDR1 is SNHLY and CDR2 FYNNEI. This CDR3 region has 12 residues. The CDR3 DNA follows: TGTGCCAGCGCCCGGACAGGCGAAGGCTACACCTTC. This gives the protein CASARTGEGYTF.

The table lists this clone with a few counts. The CDR3 bases are TGCGCCAGCAGCCCCGGGAGAGACTACGAGCAGTACTTC. Its translation is CASSPGRDYEQYF. The chain couples TRBV5-1 to TRBJ2-7, with a weak D call TRBD2 (6 bases). The V gene's germline CDR1 is SGHRS and CDR2 YFSETQ. The ends were cut back, 4 bases at V and 3 bases at J, with 11 bases in the middle. This CDR3 is 13 amino acids long. Variable domain in full (rest from reference TRBV5-1 and TRBJ2-7): KAGVTQTPRYLIKTRGQQVTLSCSPISGHRSVSWYQQTPGQGLQFLFEYFSETQRNKGNFPGRFSGRQFSNSRSEMNVSTLELGDSALYLCASSPGRDYEQYFGPGTRLTVT.

The chain couples TRBV7-3 to TRBJ1-2; a weak D match, TRBD1 (6 bases). Trimming removed 3 bases from V and 7 bases from J, with 12 bases in between. There are 13 residues in the CDR3. CDR1 and CDR2 (germline): SGHTA, FQGTGA. This CDR3 is CASSLDRASGYTF. The CDR3 DNA reads as TGTGCCAGCAGCTTGGACAGAGCCAGTGGCTACACCTTC. The full variable domain, in which reference TRBV7-3 and TRBJ1-2 provide the parts outside the CDR3, is GAGVSQTPSNKVTEKGKYVELRCDPISGHTALYWYRQSLGQGPEFLIYFQGTGAADDSGLPNDRFFAVRPEGSVSTLKIQRTERGDSAVYLCASSLDRASGYTFGSGTRLTVV.

The chain recombines TRBV5-4 with TRBJ1-4; TRBD1 matches at 9 bases. Losses at the gene ends were 4 bases for V and 3 bases for J; bases not matched to a gene: 7. Germline V gene sequence: CDR1 SGHNT, CDR2 YYREEE (reference sequence). This CDR3 has 16 amino acids. CDR3 DNA: TGTGCCAGCAGCCTGGGACAGGGACGGGCTAATGAAAAACTGTTTTTT. It yields the protein CASSLGQGRANEKLFF.

The CDR3 spells CASSADRGLYEQYF. The DNA of the CDR3 is TGTGCCAGCAGTGCAGACAGGGGGCTTTACGAGCAGTACTTC. This chain connects TRBV6-5 to TRBJ2-7, with 10 bases fitting TRBD1. The CDR3 is 14 amino acids. J was trimmed by 4 bases and V by 5 bases; bases with no gene match: 5. Germline assignment: CDR1 MNHEY and CDR2 SVGAGI.

The V and J genes are TRBV30 and TRBJ2-1, with TRBD2 matching 12 bases. Germline V gives CDR1 GTSNPN, CDR2 SVGIG (reference sequence). This CDR3 region has 15 residues. V dropped 3 bases and J dropped 7; count of bases not matched to a gene: 7. The CDR3 DNA sequence: TGTGCCTGGAGGCCGACGCTAGCGGGGGGGAATGAGCAGTTCTTC. Translating it yields CAWRPTLAGGNEQFF.

The V gene is TRBV6-5, the J gene TRBJ2-3; D not resolved. Germline values: CDR1 MNHEY, CDR2 SVGAGI. The CDR3 covers 14 residues. V was shortened by 2 bases and J by 4 bases, with 10 bases between the two germline ends. The CDR3 sequence: CASSYRTMADTQYF. In DNA, the CDR3 is TGTGCCAGCAGTTACCGTACTATGGCAGATACGCAGTATTTT.

The chain is built from TRBV6-5 and TRBJ1-5; D gene ambiguous. V lost 5 bases and J 4 bases, leaving 9 bases between the germline ends. The CDR3 sequence is 13 residues long. Germline-derived CDR1 and CDR2 are MNHEY and SVGAGI. CDR3 bases: TGTGCCAGCAGTATGGCCGGGAATCAGCCCCAGCATTTT. It encodes CASSMAGNQPQHF.

V usage is TRBV7-2 and J usage is TRBJ1-4; 9 bases fit TRBD1. CDR3 length equals 14 residues. The V gene's germline CDR1 is SGHTA and CDR2 FQGNSA. The ends lost 5 bases at V and 5 bases at J; junction bases unmatched: 3. The CDR3 loop reads CASSPGTGNEKLFF. The CDR3 DNA sequence: TGTGCCAGCAGCCCCGGGACAGGGAATGAAAAACTGTTTTTT.

The chain joins TRBV5-1 to TRBJ1-1; D not resolved. Trimming took off 3 bases at V and 1 base at J, with 10 bases between the two ends. Looked up from germline, CDR1 is SGHRS and CDR2 is YFSETQ. The CDR3 is 14 residues long. This CDR3 reads CASSSFGGNTEAFF. In DNA, the CDR3 is TGCGCCAGCAGCTCATTCGGTGGGAACACTGAAGCTTTCTTT.

J is TRBJ2-7 and V is TRBV28; D possibly corresponds to TRBD1 (6 bases). Germline V gene lookup returns CDR1 MDHEN and CDR2 SYDVKM. V gave up 5 bases and J gave up 2 bases, with 16 bases separating them. This CDR3 is 15 amino acids long. The CDR3 sequence: CASSSEGVVAYEQYF. The CDR3 DNA reads as TGTGCCAGCAGTAGCGAGGGGGTAGTAGCCTACGAGCAGTACTTC.

The rearrangement joins TRBV6-5 to TRBJ1-5; 7 positions agree with TRBD1. The CDR3 runs to 15 residues. The V segment lost 6 bases and the J segment 0 bases; nucleotides outside the gene matches: 5. Germline V gene lookup returns CDR1 MNHEY and CDR2 SVGAGI. The DNA for the CDR3 is TGTGCCAGCAGGAGCCAGGGGGTTAGCAATCAGCCCCAGCATTTT. This sequence encodes CASRSQGVSNQPQHF.

The chain recombines TRBV28 with TRBJ1-5; D unclear. Germline CDR1 reads MDHEN; CDR2 reads SYDVKM. Trimming took 5 bases from V and 8 from J, leaving 10 bases between them. This CDR3 has 12 residues. The CDR3 DNA sequence: TGTGCCAGCAGTCGTTCCCTTGAGCCCCAGCATTTT. This gives the protein CASSRSLEPQHF. Complete variable domain (other parts from reference TRBV28 and TRBJ1-5): DVKVTQSSRYLVKRTGEKVFLECVQDMDHENMFWYRQDPGLGLRLIYFSYDVKMKEKGDIPEGYSVSREKKERFSLILESASTNQTSMYLCASSRSLEPQHFGDGTRLSIL.

The table lists this clone with a few counts. The V call is TRBV7-3, the J call TRBJ1-1, with 7 bases matching TRBD1. CDR3 length: 14 amino acids. Germline CDR1 and CDR2: SGHTA and FQGTGA. V lost 6 bases to trimming and J lost 1 base; unmatched junction nucleotides: 5. CDR3 region: CASSTNRGNTEAFF. The CDR3 DNA is TGTGCCAGCAGTACAAACAGGGGGAACACTGAAGCTTTCTTT.

This clone appeared a single time. This rearrangement joins TRBV20-1 to TRBJ1-2, with a weak D call TRBD1 (6 bases). The CDR3 loop spans 10 amino acids. The germline V gene has CDR1 DFQATT and CDR2 SNEGSKA (reference sequence). V gave up 6 bases and J gave up 7 bases, with 9 bases separating them. The CDR3 is CSARGPGYTF. CDR3 bases: TGCAGTGCGCGGGGGCCTGGCTACACCTTC.

The chain joins TRBV18 to TRBJ2-1, with 11 bases identical to TRBD1. Germline V gene sequence: CDR1 KGHSH, CDR2 LQKENI. The CDR3 sequence is 15 residues long. J lost 7 bases, V lost 6 bases, and 8 bases had no gene match. CDR3 sequence: CASSPGTGGVNEQFF. The CDR3 bases are TGTGCCAGCTCCCCCGGGACAGGGGGAGTAAATGAGCAGTTCTTC.

This chain connects TRBV15 to TRBJ2-4, with D maybe TRBD1 (5 bases). Germline values: CDR1 LNHNV, CDR2 YYDKDF (reference sequence). Trimming took off 5 bases at V and 9 bases at J, with 20 bases between the two ends. The length of the CDR3 is 15 residues. The CDR3 DNA reads TGTGCCACCAGCTCCCCCGGGCAGGGTATTGGCATTCAGTACTTC. This sequence encodes CATSSPGQGIGIQYF.

V gene TRBV2 combines with J gene TRBJ2-2; 11 nucleotides agree with TRBD2. The germline CDR1 and CDR2 sequences are SNHLY and FYNNEI. After removal of 6 bases from V and 4 bases from J, the junction contained 4 bases not matched to a gene. The CDR3 contains 15 residues. As DNA, the CDR3 is TGTGCCAGCAGAGTAGCGGGGGGGCCCACCGGGGAGCTGTTTTTT. Encoded protein: CASRVAGGPTGELFF.

With regard to this clone: Other DNA sequences in the sample encode the same CDR3. This chain links TRBV2 with TRBJ2-5, with a tentative D call TRBD1 (5 bases). V lost 10 bases and J 1 base, leaving 13 bases between the germline ends. From germline, CDR1 is SNHLY and CDR2 FYNNEI. The CDR3 has 13 residues. The CDR3 region is CANQRGRQETQYF. The CDR3 DNA reads TGTGCCAACCAAAGGGGCCGCCAAGAGACCCAGTACTTC.

J is TRBJ2-7 and V is TRBV6-5; possible D gene TRBD1, 6 bases. Germline V gene sequence: CDR1 MNHEY, CDR2 SVGAGI. This CDR3 region has 14 residues. Between the trimmed V and J ends, which lost 1 base and 6 bases, there was a span of 13 bases. CDR3 residues: CASSYFAGAIEQYF. For the CDR3, the DNA is TGTGCCAGCAGTTACTTTGCAGGGGCCATCGAGCAGTACTTC.

In its sample, this clone was seen a few times. The chain uses TRBV20-1 and TRBJ1-6; perhaps TRBD1 as D (5 bases). The length of the CDR3 is 11 residues. The germline CDR1 and CDR2 sequences are DFQATT and SNEGSKA (reference sequence). Trimming took 6 bases from V and 16 from J, leaving 16 bases between them. Here the CDR3 reads CSARRPEGLHF. In DNA, the CDR3 is TGCAGTGCACGGCGGCCGGAGGGGCTCCACTTT.